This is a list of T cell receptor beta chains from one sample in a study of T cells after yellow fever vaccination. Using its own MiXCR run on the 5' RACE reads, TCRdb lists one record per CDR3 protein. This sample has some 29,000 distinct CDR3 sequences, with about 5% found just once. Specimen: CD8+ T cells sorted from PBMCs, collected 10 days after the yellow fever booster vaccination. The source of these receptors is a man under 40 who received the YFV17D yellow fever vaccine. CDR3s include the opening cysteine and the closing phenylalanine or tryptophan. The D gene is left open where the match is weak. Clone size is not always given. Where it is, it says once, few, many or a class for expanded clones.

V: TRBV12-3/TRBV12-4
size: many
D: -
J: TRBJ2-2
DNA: TGTGCCAGCAGTTCCCACCGTGGGGGGACCGGGGAGCTGTTTTTT
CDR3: CASSSHRGGTGELFF

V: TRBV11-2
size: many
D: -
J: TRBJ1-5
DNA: TGTGCCAGCAGCTTAGTCGGGAATAGCAATCAGCCCCAGCATTTT
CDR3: CASSLVGNSNQPQHF

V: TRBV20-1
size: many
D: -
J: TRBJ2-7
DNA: TGCAGTGCTAGGGGGCCCCGGCCCTACGAGCAGTACTTC
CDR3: CSARGPRPYEQYF

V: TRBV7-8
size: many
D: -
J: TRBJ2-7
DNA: TGTGCCAGCAGCGACGGGGACGGCTACGAGCAGTACTTC
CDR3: CASSDGDGYEQYF

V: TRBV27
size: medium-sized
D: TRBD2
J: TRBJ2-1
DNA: TGTGCCAGCAGTTCCAGCGGGAGGGCTGAGCAGTTCTTC
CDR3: CASSSSGRAEQFF

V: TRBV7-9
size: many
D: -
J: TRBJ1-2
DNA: TGTGCCAGCAGCCGGGGTCCGGGACCGAATTATGGCTACACCTTC
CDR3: CASSRGPGPNYGYTF

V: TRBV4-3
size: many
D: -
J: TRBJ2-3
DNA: TGCGCCAGCAGCCAAGAAAGGGGGGATGAATATAGCACAGATACGCAGTATTTT
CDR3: CASSQERGDEYSTDTQYF

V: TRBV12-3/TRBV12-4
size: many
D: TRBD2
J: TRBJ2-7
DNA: TGTGCCAGCAGTAGCGGGAGCGCGGGCTACGAGCAGTACTTC
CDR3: CASSSGSAGYEQYF

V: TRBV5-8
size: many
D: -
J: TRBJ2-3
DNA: TGTGCCAGCGGATCTACAGGGATAAGCACAGATACGCAGTATTTT
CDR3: CASGSTGISTDTQYF

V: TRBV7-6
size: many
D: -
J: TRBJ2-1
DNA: TGTGCCAGCAGCTTAGTAACGGGAGTGTATACTGAGCAGTTCTTC
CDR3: CASSLVTGVYTEQFF

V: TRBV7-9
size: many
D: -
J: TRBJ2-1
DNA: TGTGCCAGCAGCGAAGCCGGTACCAATGAGCAGTTCTTC
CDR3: CASSEAGTNEQFF

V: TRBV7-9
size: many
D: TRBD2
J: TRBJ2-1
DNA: TGTGCCAGCAGCTCAATAACCGGGACTAACTACAATGAGCAGTTCTTC
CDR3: CASSSITGTNYNEQFF

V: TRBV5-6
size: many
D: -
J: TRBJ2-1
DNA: TGTGCCAGCAGCCCCATGGCGGGTAGCTCCTACAATGAGCAGTTCTTC
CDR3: CASSPMAGSSYNEQFF

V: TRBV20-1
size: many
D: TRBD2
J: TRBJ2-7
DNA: TGCAGTGCCGCACTAGCGGAGATTTCCTACGAGCAGTACTTC
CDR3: CSAALAEISYEQYF

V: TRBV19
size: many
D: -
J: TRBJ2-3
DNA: TGTGCCAGTGGTATACCAGATACGCAGTATTTT
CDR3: CASGIPDTQYF

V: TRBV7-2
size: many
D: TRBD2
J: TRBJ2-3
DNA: TGTGCCAGCAGCTTAATAGCGGGAGTTGCAGATACGCAGTATTTT
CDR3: CASSLIAGVADTQYF

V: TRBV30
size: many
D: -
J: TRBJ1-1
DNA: TGTGCCTGGAAGGGTGAGGGTGACACTGAAGCTTTCTTT
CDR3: CAWKGEGDTEAFF

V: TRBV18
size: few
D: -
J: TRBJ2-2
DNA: TGTGCCAGCTCACCACTGCGGCCGGGAGCTCGGGATGAGACCGGGGAGCTGTTTTTT
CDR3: CASSPLRPGARDETGELFF

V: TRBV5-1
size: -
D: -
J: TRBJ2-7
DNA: TGCGCCAGCAGCTTCACAGGGAATCACTACGAGCAGTACTTC
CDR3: CASSFTGNHYEQYF

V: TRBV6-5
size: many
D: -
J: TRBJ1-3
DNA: TGTGCCAGCACTCAGGCAGGGGGAAACACCATATATTTT
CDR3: CASTQAGGNTIYF

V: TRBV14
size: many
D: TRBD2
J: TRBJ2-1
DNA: TGTGCCAGCAGCCAGACCGGGACTAGGGTAACCTACAATGAGCAGTTCTTC
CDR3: CASSQTGTRVTYNEQFF

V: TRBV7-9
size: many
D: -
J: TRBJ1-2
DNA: TGTGCCAGCAGCTCCGGACTGCAATTATCGAGCTATGGCTACACCTTC
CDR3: CASSSGLQLSSYGYTF

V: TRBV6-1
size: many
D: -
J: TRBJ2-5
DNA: TGTGCCAGCAGTACCTCCCCCAGGCAAGAGACCCAGTACTTC
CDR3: CASSTSPRQETQYF

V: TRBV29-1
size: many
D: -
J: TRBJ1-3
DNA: TGCAGCGTTGAAGGGAACGCAAACACCATATATTTT
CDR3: CSVEGNANTIYF

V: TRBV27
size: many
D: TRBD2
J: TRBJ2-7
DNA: TGTGCCAGCAGCCCGCCGGGACTAGCGGGGGCCTACGAGCAGTACTTC
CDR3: CASSPPGLAGAYEQYF

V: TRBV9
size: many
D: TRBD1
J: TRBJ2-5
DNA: TGTGCCAGCAGCGCCTTACAGGGGGCAGAGACCCAGTACTTC
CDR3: CASSALQGAETQYF

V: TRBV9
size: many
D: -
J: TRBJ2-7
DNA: TGTGCCAGCAGCGTAGCCCCCGAGTCCAGCTCCTACGAGCAGTACTTC
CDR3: CASSVAPESSSYEQYF

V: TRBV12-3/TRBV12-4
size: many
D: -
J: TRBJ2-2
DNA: TGTGCCAGCAGTGCGCAGACCACGAACACCGGGGAGCTGTTTTTT
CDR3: CASSAQTTNTGELFF

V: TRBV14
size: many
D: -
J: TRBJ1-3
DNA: TGTGCCAGCAGCCTCTTATTCTCCGGGGAGTCTGGAAACACCATATATTTT
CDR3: CASSLLFSGESGNTIYF

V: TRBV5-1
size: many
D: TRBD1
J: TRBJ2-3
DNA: TGCGCCAGCAGCTCTACAGGGGGCATACCAGATACGCAGTATTTT
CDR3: CASSSTGGIPDTQYF

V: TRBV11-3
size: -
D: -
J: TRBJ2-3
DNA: TGTGCCAGCAGCCCCGGTACCTTAGATACGCAGTATTTT
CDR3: CASSPGTLDTQYF

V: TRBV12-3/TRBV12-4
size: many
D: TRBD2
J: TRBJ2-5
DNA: TGTGCCAGCAGTTTTGGCCCCCAAGCGGGAGGTCAAGAGACCCAGTACTTC
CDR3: CASSFGPQAGGQETQYF

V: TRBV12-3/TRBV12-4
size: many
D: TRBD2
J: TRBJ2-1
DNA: TGTGCCAGCAGTTATAAGACTAGCGGGATCGATGAGCAGTTCTTC
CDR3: CASSYKTSGIDEQFF

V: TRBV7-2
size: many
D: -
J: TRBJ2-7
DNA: TGTGCCAGCAGCTTTAGCTCCTACGAGCAGTACTTC
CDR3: CASSFSSYEQYF

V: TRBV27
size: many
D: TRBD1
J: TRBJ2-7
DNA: TGTGCCAGCAGTTTAGCACAGGGGGCTTACGAGCAGTACTTC
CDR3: CASSLAQGAYEQYF

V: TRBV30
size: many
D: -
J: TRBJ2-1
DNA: TGTGCCTGGAGTGTACATAGGGCGGAGCAGTTCTTC
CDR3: CAWSVHRAEQFF

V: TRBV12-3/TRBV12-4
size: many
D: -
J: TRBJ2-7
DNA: TGTGCCAGCAGTGGGGGGATCGGGACGAGGATCTACGAGCAGTACTTC
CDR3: CASSGGIGTRIYEQYF

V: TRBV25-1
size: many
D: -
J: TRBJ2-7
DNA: TGTGCCAGCATTCGGGGCTACGAGCAGTACTTC
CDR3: CASIRGYEQYF

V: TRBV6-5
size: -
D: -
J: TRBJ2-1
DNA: TGTGCCAGCAGTTTATCTAGCGCCCCAGATGAGCAGTTCTTC
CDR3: CASSLSSAPDEQFF

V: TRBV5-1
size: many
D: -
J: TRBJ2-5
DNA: TGCGCCAGCAGCCAGGAACTCTGGATTGGGGCCCAGTACTTC
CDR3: CASSQELWIGAQYF

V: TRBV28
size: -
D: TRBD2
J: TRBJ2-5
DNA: TGTGCCAGCAGCTTGGGAGGGCGGGGAGAGACCCAGTACTTC
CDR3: CASSLGGRGETQYF

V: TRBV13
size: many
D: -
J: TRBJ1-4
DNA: TGTGCCAGCAGCACGAGGGTTTCCTTTAGAGAAAAACTGTTTTTT
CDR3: CASSTRVSFREKLFF

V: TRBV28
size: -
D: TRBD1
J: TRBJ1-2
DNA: TGTGTCAGCAGTGCCTACAGGGGGGGCTATGGCTACACCTTC
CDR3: CVSSAYRGGYGYTF

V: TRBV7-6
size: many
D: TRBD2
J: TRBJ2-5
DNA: TGTGCCAGCAGCCTCCGGACTAGCGGTACCCAAGAGACCCAGTACTTC
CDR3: CASSLRTSGTQETQYF

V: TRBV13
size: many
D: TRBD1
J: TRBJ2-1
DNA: TGTGCCAGCAGCTTAGACGCAGGGGGTCGGGTTAGGGTCTACAATGAGCAGTTCTTC
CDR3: CASSLDAGGRVRVYNEQFF